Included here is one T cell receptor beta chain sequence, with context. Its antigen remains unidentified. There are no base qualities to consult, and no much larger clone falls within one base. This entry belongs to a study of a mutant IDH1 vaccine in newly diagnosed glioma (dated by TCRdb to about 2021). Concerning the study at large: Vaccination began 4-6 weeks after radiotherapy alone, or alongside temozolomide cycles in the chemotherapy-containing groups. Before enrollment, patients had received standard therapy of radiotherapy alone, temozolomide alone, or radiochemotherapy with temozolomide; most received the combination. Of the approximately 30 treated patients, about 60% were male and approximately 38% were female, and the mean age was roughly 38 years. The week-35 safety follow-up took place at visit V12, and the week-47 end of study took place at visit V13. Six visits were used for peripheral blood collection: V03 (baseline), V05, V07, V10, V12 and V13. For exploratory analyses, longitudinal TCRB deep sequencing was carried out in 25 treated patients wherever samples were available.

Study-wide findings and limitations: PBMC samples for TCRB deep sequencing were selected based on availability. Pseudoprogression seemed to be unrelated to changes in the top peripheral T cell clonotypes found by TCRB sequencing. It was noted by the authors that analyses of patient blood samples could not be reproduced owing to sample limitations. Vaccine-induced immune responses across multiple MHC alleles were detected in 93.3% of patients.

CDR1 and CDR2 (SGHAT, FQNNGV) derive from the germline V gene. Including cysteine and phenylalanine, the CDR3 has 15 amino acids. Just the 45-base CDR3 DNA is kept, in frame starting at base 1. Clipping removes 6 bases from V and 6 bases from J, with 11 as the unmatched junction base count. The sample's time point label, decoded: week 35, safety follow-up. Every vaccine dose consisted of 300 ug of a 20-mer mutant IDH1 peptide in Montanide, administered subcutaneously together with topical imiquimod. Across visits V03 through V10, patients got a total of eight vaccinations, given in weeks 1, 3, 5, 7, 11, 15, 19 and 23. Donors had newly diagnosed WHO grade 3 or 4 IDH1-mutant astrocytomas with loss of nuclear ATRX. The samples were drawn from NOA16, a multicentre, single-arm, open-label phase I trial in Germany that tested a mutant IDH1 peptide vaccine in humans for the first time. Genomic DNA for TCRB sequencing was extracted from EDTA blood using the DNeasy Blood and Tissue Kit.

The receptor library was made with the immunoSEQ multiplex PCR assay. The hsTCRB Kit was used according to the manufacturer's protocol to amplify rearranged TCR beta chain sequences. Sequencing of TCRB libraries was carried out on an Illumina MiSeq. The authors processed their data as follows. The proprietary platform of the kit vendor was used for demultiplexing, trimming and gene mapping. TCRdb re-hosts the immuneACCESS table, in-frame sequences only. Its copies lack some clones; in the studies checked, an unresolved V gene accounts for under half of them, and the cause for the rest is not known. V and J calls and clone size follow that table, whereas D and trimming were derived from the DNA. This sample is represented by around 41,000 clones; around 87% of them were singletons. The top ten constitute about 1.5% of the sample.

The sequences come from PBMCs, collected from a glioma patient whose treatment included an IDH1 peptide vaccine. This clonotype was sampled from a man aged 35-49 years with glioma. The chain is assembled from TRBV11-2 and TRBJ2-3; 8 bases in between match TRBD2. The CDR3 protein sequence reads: CASRTTGGPTDTQYF. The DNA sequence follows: TGTGCCAGCAGGACAACGGGAGGGCCGACGGATACGCAGTATTTT. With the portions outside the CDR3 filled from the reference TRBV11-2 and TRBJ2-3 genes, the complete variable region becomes EAGVAQSPRYKIIEKRQSVAFWCNPISGHATLYWYQQILGQGPKLLIQFQNNGVVDDSQLPKDRFSAERLKGVDSTLKIQPAKLEDSAVYLCASRTTGGPTDTQYFGPGTRLTVL.